This entry is about one T cell receptor (beta chain). This clonotype was observed a handful of times. It has no known antigen specificity. Base qualities are not recorded, but no much larger clone differs from it by a single base. The data were obtained in a study of T cells in AML relapse after transplant (dated by TCRdb to between 2018 and 2021). In the study overall: The remission controls were clinically matched patients who stayed in long-term complete remission and had more than 3 years of follow-up. Remission samples were bone marrow collected about 1 year after HSCT from patients who maintained complete remission. In this retrospective study, inhibitory receptor expression and TCR repertoires of bone marrow T cells were examined in patients given allogeneic HSCT for myeloid malignancy.

Study-wide findings and limitations: TCR repertoire comparisons rested on very few samples, with only a few individuals per group for unsorted bone marrow.

For CDR1 and CDR2, the germline V gene (reference sequence) lists DFQATT and SNEGSKA. Compared with germline, V lacks 0 bases and J lacks 2 bases; bases without a gene match: 3. The CDR3, cysteine through phenylalanine, is 14 amino acids long. Only the CDR3 DNA stays, 42 bases, in frame from base 1. Library generation was performed with PCR. TCR alpha and beta chains were amplified from RNA with a modified RACE PCR protocol rather than multiplex PCR. The libraries were sequenced on an Illumina MiSeq, and sample-specific barcode combinations were used to demultiplex the raw reads. The authors' analysis ran thus. TCR clonotypes were identified from the sequencing reads using MiXCR software. TCRdb took the public reads, trimmed them with fastp at Q25, ran MiXCR for clone calling and kept in-frame beta chains. Each CDR3 protein gets just one entry, which takes the most common genes and DNA from the rows behind it. The V and J calls and clone size come from TCRdb's table, not from the authors' own analysis. The sample table contains roughly 1,500 distinct CDR3 sequences; only one count was recorded for under 8.5% of them. The ten largest make up about 50% of the sample.

The material sequenced was bone marrow, either the whole sample or a sorted T cell fraction (not recorded which), taken in complete remission. This TCR derives from a human donor who had a stem cell transplant for acute myeloid leukemia. Following a transplant, some T cells may be graft donor cells, not patient cells. The V and J genes are TRBV20-1 and TRBJ2-7; TRBD1 lines up with 8 middle nucleotides. The bases read TGCAGTGCTAGAGACAGGGGGCTTCCCTACGAGCAGTACTTC. It codes for CSARDRGLPYEQYF.